The 18 T cell receptor beta chains presented below share a single source sample, sequenced in a study of blood T cell repertoires in COVID-19. The method was immunoSEQ multiplex PCR; TCRdb's version includes in-frame clones alone and lacks a portion of them. The repertoire holds about 190,000 clones, just under 80% seen once, with 2.5% to 3.5% in the top ten. The specimen sequenced was peripheral blood. The receptor set was obtained from an elderly woman with active or convalescent COVID-19.

The chain joins TRBV24-1 to TRBJ2-7; no clear D gene. CDR1 is KGHDR, CDR2 SFDVKD, per germline. Trimming removed 3 bases from V and 3 bases from J, with 5 bases in between. The CDR3 extends over 12 amino acids. In nucleotides, the CDR3 is TGTGCCACCAGTGATCAACACTACGAGCAGTACTTC. Translating it yields CATSDQHYEQYF.

This rearrangement joins TRBV18 to TRBJ1-3, with D unresolved. V was cut by 3 bases and J by 0 bases, with 15 bases left in between. CDR3 length: 17 amino acids. Germline V gene data show CDR1 as KGHSH and CDR2 as LQKENI. CDR3 nucleotide sequence: TGTGCCAGCTCACCGGGAGGAGCAGTCCTCTCTGGAAACACCATATATTTT. Protein sequence: CASSPGGAVLSGNTIYF.

Only a few counts were recorded for this clone. The rearrangement links TRBV4-3 to TRBJ1-5; D unresolved. The CDR3 runs 17 residues. Germline values: CDR1 LGHNA, CDR2 YSLEER. V was clipped by 0 bases and J by 7 bases, with 19 bases between them. The CDR3 is CASSQDPRPGRRQPQHF. The CDR3 nucleotides read TGCGCCAGCAGCCAAGACCCGAGACCGGGGAGGCGGCAGCCCCAGCATTTT.

This chain uses TRBV4-1 with TRBJ2-1; D not certain. The CDR3 extends over 13 amino acids. The germline V gene has CDR1 MGHRA and CDR2 YSYEKL. The V end lost 0 bases, the J end lost 7 bases, and 7 bases lay between the germline ends. CDR3 protein: CASSQDRENEQFF. In nucleotides, the CDR3 is TGCGCCAGCAGCCAAGATAGAGAAAATGAGCAGTTCTTC.

This clone came up a few times. The chain couples TRBV5-6 to TRBJ1-2, with a possible D match to TRBD1 (5 bases). CDR3 size: 12 residues. Germline V lookup: CDR1 SGHDT, CDR2 YYEEEE. Trimming took off 7 bases at V and 5 bases at J, with 12 bases between the two ends. The CDR3 loop reads CASYTGAYGYTF. The CDR3 DNA reads TGTGCCAGCTACACAGGCGCTTATGGCTACACCTTC.

This clone was picked up a small number of times. V is TRBV7-9 and J is TRBJ2-7; 9 nucleotides match TRBD1. The V segment lost 1 base and the J segment 6 bases; nucleotides outside the gene matches: 4. The CDR3 runs to 14 residues. Germline V gene data show CDR1 as SEHNR and CDR2 as FQNEAQ (reference sequence). The DNA for the CDR3 is TGTGCCAGCAGCTTAGACAGGGGGCCTTTCGAGCAGTACTTC. This gives the protein CASSLDRGPFEQYF.

J is TRBJ2-3 and V is TRBV27; D is uncertain. The CDR3 consists of 15 residues. CDR1 MNHEY and CDR2 SMNVEV come from the germline V gene (reference sequence). V gave up 3 bases and J gave up 6 bases, with 16 bases separating them. CDR3: CASSLKTAAKDTQYF. In nucleotides, the CDR3 is TGTGCCAGCAGTTTGAAAACAGCCGCTAAGGATACGCAGTATTTT.

The chain joins TRBV10-3 to TRBJ2-1; 8 positions agree with TRBD1. V shed 0 bases, J shed 0 bases, and the junction held 1 base outside the gene matches. Germline CDR1 is ENHRY and CDR2 is SYGVKD. This CDR3 has 16 amino acids. CDR3 loop: CAISESTGGSYNEQFF. Written as DNA, the CDR3 is TGTGCCATCAGTGAGTCCACAGGGGGCTCCTACAATGAGCAGTTCTTC.

This rearrangement joins TRBV20-1 to TRBJ2-5; 11 bases align to TRBD1. Germline assignment: CDR1 DFQATT and CDR2 SNEGSKA (reference sequence). Unmatched junction bases numbered 8, after V lost 3 bases and J lost 5 bases. The CDR3 contains 15 residues. The CDR3 DNA reads as TGCAGTGCTAGTGGGACAGGGGGGTCAACGGAGACCCAGTACTTC. This gives the protein CSASGTGGSTETQYF.

The chain uses TRBV19 and TRBJ2-3; D not certain. The CDR3 is 12 amino acids. In germline, CDR1 is LNHDA, CDR2 SQIVND (reference sequence). The germline V and J ends were trimmed by 4 bases and 4 bases, with 6 bases remaining between them. DNA of the CDR3: TGTGCCAGTAGTACGCGCCCAGATACGCAGTATTTT. Translation: CASSTRPDTQYF. The full variable domain, completed using reference TRBV19 and TRBJ2-3, is DGGITQSPKYLFRKEGQNVTLSCEQNLNHDAMYWYRQDPGQGLRLIYYSQIVNDFQKGDIAEGYSVSREKKESFPLTVTSAQKNPTAFYLCASSTRPDTQYFGPGTRLTVL.

The gene calls are TRBV27 and TRBJ2-1; 9 nucleotides align to TRBD1. Germline loops: CDR1 MNHEY, CDR2 SMNVEV (reference sequence). The ends lost 8 bases at V and 6 bases at J; junction bases unmatched: 17. The CDR3 is 17 residues long. The CDR3 protein is CASCQRPRDRAANEQFF. The CDR3 region has the DNA TGTGCCAGCTGTCAACGGCCCCGGGACAGGGCGGCCAATGAGCAGTTCTTC.

The V call is TRBV9, the J call TRBJ2-2; 11 bases fit TRBD1. After removal of 0 bases from V and 3 bases from J, the junction contained 4 bases not matched to a gene. The CDR3 runs to 17 residues. Germline V gives CDR1 SGDLS, CDR2 YYNGEE. Written as DNA, the CDR3 is TGTGCCAGCAGCGTAGCGGACAGGGGGCACTACACCGGGGAGCTGTTTTTT. The encoded protein is CASSVADRGHYTGELFF.

This rearrangement joins TRBV20-1 to TRBJ2-5; 7 bases map to TRBD1. Germline assignment: CDR1 DFQATT and CDR2 SNEGSKA (reference sequence). Losses at the gene ends were 3 bases for V and 5 bases for J; bases not matched to a gene: 3. This CDR3 region has 12 residues. In DNA form, the CDR3 reads TGCAGTGCTAGTTTACAGGGGGAGACCCAGTACTTC. It yields the protein CSASLQGETQYF.

V usage is TRBV3-1 (or the pseudogene TRBV3-2) and J usage is TRBJ1-2; D may be TRBD1 (6 bases). The V end was cut by 0 bases, the J end by 5 bases, with 16 bases between. Germline loops: CDR1 LGHDT, CDR2 YNNKEL (reference sequence). CDR3 size: 16 residues. The DNA for the CDR3 is TGTGCCAGCAGCCAAGATGTTCGGGCAGGGGCATATGGCTACACCTTC. Protein sequence: CASSQDVRAGAYGYTF.

This chain links TRBV9 with TRBJ2-2; D might be TRBD2 (6 bases). The CDR3 loop spans 13 amino acids. Germline CDR1 SGDLS, CDR2 YYNGEE. V was shortened by 4 bases and J by 9 bases, with 13 bases between the two germline ends. Here the CDR3 DNA reads TGTGCCAGCAGCCCCGGACTAAGTAGGGAGCTGTTTTTT. It codes for CASSPGLSRELFF.

The sample holds one count of this clone. The chain links TRBV4-3 to TRBJ2-5, with 9 bases fitting TRBD2. CDR1 is LGHNA, CDR2 YSLEER, per germline. V lost 5 bases and J lost 5; bases outside the gene matches: 9. There are 15 residues in the CDR3. The CDR3 loop reads CASSYQRGAEETQYF. The CDR3 DNA is TGCGCCAGCAGCTACCAGCGGGGGGCCGAGGAGACCCAGTACTTC.

This chain links TRBV7-9 with TRBJ2-3; possible D gene TRBD2, 5 bases. There are 13 residues in the CDR3. Germline CDR1 SEHNR, CDR2 FQNEAQ (reference sequence). The ends were cut back, 3 bases at V and 1 base at J, with 5 bases in the middle. The CDR3 sequence is CASSFGGTDTQYF. For the CDR3, the DNA is TGTGCCAGCAGCTTCGGGGGCACAGATACGCAGTATTTT.

This clone occurred a few times. The V call is TRBV9, the J call TRBJ2-7; 14 bases match TRBD2. The CDR3 is 16 amino acids. V shed 4 bases and J 6 bases; nucleotides not matched to a gene: 9. The germline gives CDR1 SGDLS, CDR2 YYNGEE. The CDR3 is CASSRLAGGPVGEQYF. The CDR3 nucleotides read TGTGCCAGCAGCCGACTAGCGGGGGGGCCTGTGGGCGAGCAGTACTTC.